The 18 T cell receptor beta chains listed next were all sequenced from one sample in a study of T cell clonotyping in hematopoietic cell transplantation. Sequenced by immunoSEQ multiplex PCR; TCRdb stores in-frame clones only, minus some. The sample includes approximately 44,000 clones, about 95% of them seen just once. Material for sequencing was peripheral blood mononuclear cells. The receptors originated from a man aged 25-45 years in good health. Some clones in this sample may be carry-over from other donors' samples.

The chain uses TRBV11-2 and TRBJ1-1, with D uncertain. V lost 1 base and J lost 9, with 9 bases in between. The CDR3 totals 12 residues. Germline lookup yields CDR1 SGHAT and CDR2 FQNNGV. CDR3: CASSLAVGKAFF. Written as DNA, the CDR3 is TGTGCCAGCAGCTTAGCGGTGGGAAAAGCTTTCTTT.

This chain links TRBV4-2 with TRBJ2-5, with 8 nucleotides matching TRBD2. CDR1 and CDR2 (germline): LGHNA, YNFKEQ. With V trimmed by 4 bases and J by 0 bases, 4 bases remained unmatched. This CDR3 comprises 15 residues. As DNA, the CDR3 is TGTGCCAGCAGCCTTGGGCGGGGGGACCAAGAGACCCAGTACTTC. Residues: CASSLGRGDQETQYF.

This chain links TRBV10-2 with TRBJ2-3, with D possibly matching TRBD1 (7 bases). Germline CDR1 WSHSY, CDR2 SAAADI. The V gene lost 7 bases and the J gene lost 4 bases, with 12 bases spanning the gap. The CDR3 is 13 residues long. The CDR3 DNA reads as TGCGCCAGCAAGGAGGGGGCCGCAGATACGCAGTATTTT. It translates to CASKEGAADTQYF.

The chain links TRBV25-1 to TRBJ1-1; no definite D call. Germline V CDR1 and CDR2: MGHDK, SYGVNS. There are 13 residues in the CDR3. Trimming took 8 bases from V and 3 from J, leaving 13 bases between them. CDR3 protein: CASSWVSDTEAFF. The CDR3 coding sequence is TGTGCCAGCTCCTGGGTTTCGGACACTGAAGCTTTCTTT.

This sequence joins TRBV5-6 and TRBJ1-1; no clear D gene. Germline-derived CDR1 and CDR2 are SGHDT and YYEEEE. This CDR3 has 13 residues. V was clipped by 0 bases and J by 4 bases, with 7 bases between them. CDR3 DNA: TGTGCCAGCAGCTTGGGTCCCCCCACTGAAGCTTTCTTT. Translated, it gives CASSLGPPTEAFF. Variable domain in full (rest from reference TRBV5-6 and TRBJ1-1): DAGVTQSPTHLIKTRGQQVTLRCSPKSGHDTVSWYQQALGQGPQFIFQYYEEEERQRGNFPDRFSGHQFPNYSSELNVNALLLGDSALYLCASSLGPPTEAFFGQGTRLTVV.

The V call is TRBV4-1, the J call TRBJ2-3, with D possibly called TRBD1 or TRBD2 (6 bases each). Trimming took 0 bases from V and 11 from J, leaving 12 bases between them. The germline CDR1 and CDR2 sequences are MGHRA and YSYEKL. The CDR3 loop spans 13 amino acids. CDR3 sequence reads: CASSQDAGQEQYF. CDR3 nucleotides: TGCGCCAGCAGCCAAGACGCGGGACAAGAGCAGTATTTT.

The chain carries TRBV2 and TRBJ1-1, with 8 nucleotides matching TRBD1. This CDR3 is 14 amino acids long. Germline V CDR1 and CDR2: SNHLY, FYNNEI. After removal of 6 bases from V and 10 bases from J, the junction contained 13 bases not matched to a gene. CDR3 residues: CASRTGQGFGRAFF. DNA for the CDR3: TGTGCCAGCAGGACCGGACAGGGATTTGGTAGAGCTTTCTTT.

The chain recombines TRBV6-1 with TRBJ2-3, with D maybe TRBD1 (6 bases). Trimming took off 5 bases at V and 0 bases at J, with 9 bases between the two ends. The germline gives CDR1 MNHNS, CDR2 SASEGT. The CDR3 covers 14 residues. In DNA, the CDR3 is TGTGCCAGCAGTTTACAGGGCAGCACAGATACGCAGTATTTT. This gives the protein CASSLQGSTDTQYF.

The CDR3 here is CASSIGDRGQTQYF. The CDR3 region has the DNA TGTGCCAGTAGTATAGGGGACAGGGGCCAGACCCAGTACTTC. The chain is built from TRBV19 and TRBJ2-5, with 10 bases matching TRBD1. Germline V gene lookup returns CDR1 LNHDA and CDR2 SQIVND (reference sequence). Losses at the gene ends were 1 base for V and 6 bases for J; bases not matched to a gene: 2. CDR3 length: 14 residues.

The CDR3 is CASSPVAGINEQYF. Here the CDR3 DNA reads TGTGCCAGCAGCCCTGTGGCGGGAATCAACGAGCAGTACTTC. V is TRBV11-2 and J is TRBJ2-7; perhaps TRBD2 as D (6 bases). V shed 5 bases and J shed 5 bases, with 16 bases lying between them. Germline V gene lookup returns CDR1 SGHAT and CDR2 FQNNGV. The CDR3 sequence is 14 residues long.

The CDR3 spells CAWSVGGYTEAFF. The CDR3 region has the DNA TGTGCCTGGAGTGTAGGGGGATATACTGAAGCTTTCTTT. The V call is TRBV30, the J call TRBJ1-1, with D possibly TRBD1 on 6 matching bases. From germline, CDR1 is GTSNPN and CDR2 SVGIG (reference sequence). The CDR3 extends over 13 amino acids. The V gene lost 0 bases and the J gene lost 5 bases, with 10 bases spanning the gap.

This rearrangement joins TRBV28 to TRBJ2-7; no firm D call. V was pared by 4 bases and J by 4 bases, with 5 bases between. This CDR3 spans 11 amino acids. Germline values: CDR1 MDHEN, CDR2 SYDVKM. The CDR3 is CASSSGYEQYF. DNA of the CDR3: TGTGCCAGCAGTTCAGGATACGAGCAGTACTTC.

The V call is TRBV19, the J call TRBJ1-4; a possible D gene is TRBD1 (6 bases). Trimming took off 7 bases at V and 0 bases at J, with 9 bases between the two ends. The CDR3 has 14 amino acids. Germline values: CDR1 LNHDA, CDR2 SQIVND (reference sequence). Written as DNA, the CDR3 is TGTGCCAGTAAACAGGGTGCAACTAATGAAAAACTGTTTTTT. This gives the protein CASKQGATNEKLFF.

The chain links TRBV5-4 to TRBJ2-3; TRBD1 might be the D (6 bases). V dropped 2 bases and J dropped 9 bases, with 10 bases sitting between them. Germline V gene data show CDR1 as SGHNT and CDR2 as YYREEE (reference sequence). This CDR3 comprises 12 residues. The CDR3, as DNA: TGTGCCAGCAGCTTTGGCAGGGGAACGCAGTATTTT. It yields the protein CASSFGRGTQYF.

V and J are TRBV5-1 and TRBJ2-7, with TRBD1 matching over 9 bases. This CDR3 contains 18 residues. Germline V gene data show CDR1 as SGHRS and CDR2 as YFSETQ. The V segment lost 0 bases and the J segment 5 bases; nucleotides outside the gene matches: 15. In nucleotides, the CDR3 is TGCGCCAGCAGCTTGGTTCTACATTCGGGACAGGGTTTCGACGAGCAGTACTTC. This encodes CASSLVLHSGQGFDEQYF.

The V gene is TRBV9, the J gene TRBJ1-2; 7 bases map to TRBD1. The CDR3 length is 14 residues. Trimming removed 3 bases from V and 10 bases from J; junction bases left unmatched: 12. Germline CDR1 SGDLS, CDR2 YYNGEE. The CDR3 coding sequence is TGTGCCAGCAGCGCCCCCACACCCGGGACAGCCTACACCTTC. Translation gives CASSAPTPGTAYTF. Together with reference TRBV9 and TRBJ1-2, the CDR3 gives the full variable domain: DSGVTQTPKHLITATGQRVTLRCSPRSGDLSVYWYQQSLDQGLQFLIQYYNGEERAKGNILERFSAQQFPDLHSELNLSSLELGDSALYFCASSAPTPGTAYTFGSGTRLTVV.

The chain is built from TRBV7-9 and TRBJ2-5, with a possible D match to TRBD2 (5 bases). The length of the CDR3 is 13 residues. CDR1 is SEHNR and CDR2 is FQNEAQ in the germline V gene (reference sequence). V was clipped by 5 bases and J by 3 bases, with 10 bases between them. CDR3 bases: TGTGCCAGCAGCGGGAGCGTTGAAGAGACCCAGTACTTC. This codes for CASSGSVEETQYF.

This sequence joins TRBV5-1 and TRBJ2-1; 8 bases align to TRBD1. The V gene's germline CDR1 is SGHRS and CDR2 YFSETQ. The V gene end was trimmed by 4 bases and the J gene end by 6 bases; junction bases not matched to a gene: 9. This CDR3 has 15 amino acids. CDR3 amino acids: CASSLAHGQGNEQFF. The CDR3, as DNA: TGCGCCAGCAGCCTTGCACACGGACAGGGCAATGAGCAGTTCTTC.